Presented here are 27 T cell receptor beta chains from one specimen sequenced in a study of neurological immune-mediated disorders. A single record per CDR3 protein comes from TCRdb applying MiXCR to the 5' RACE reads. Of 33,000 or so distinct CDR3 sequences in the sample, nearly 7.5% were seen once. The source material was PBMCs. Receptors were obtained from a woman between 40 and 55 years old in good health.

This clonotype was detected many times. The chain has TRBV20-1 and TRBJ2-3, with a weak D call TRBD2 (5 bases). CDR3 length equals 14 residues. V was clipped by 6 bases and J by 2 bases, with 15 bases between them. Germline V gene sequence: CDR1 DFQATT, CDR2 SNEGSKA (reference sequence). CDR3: CSALTSQTTDTQYF. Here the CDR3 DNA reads TGCAGTGCCCTTACTAGTCAGACCACAGATACGCAGTATTTT.

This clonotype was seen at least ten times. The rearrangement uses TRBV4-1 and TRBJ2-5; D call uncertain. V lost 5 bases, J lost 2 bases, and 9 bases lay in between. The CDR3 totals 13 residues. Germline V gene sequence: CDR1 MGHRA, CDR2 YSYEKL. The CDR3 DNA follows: TGCGCCAGCAGCAACTCCCTTCAAGAGACCCAGTACTTC. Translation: CASSNSLQETQYF.

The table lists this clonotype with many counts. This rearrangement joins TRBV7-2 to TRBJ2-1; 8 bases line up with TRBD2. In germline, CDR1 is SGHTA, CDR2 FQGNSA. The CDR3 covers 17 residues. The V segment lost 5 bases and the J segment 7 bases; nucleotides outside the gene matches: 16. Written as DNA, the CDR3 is TGTGCCAGCAGCCCTGGGGGAAGCGGGGGCTATCTAAATGAGCAGTTCTTC. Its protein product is CASSPGGSGGYLNEQFF.

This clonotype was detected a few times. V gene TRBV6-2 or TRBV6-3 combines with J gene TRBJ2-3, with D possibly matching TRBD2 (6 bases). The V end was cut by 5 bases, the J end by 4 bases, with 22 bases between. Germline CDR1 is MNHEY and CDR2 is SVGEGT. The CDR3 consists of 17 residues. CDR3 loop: CASSQPLYGRFPDTQYF. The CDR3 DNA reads TGTGCCAGCAGTCAGCCGTTATACGGGAGATTTCCAGATACGCAGTATTTT.

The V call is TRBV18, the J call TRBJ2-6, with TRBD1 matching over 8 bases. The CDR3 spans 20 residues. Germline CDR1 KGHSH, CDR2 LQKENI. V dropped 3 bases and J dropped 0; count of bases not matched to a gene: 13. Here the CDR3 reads CASSPKGQGGLSSGANVLTF. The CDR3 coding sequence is TGTGCCAGCTCACCCAAAGGACAGGGTGGCCTCAGCTCTGGGGCCAACGTCCTGACTTTC.

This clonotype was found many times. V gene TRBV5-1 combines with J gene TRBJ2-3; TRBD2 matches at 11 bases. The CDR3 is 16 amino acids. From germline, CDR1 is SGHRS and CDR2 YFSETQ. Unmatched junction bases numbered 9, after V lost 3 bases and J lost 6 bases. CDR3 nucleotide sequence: TGCGCCAGCAGCTCGGGACTAGCGGTCAAGACGGATACGCAGTATTTT. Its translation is CASSSGLAVKTDTQYF.

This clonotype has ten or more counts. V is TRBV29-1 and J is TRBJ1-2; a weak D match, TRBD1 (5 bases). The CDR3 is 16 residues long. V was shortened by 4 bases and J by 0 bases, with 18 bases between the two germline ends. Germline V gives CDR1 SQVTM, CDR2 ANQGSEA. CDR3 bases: TGCAGCGTTGTAATCGGTGGGGCCAATTCTAACTATGGCTACACCTTC. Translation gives CSVVIGGANSNYGYTF.

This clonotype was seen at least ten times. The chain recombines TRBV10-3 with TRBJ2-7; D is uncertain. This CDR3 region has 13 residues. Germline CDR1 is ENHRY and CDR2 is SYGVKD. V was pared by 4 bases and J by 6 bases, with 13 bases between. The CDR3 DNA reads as TGTGCCATCAGTGCGTCGGTAACCGGCGAGCAGTACGTC. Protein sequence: CAISASVTGEQYV.

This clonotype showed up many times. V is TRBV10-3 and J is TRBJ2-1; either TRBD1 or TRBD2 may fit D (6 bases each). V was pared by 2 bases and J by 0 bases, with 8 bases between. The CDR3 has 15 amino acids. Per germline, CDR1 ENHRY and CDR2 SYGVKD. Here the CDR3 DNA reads TGTGCCATCAGTGAGACGGGGGCCTCCTACAATGAGCAGTTCTTC. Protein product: CAISETGASYNEQFF.

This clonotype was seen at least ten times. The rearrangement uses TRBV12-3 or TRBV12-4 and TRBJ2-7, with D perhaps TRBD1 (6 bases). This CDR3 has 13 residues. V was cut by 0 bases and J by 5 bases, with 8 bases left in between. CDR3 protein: CASSLAHRDEQYF. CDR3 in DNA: TGTGCCAGCAGTTTAGCCCACAGGGACGAGCAGTACTTC.

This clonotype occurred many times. The CDR3 spells CASSYEDRPNEQYF. The DNA for the CDR3 is TGTGCCAGCAGTTACGAGGACCGGCCCAACGAGCAGTACTTC. The chain carries TRBV6-5 and TRBJ2-7; D unresolved. Trimming removed 2 bases from V and 5 bases from J, with 13 bases in between. Germline V gene data show CDR1 as MNHEY and CDR2 as SVGAGI. The CDR3 loop spans 14 amino acids.

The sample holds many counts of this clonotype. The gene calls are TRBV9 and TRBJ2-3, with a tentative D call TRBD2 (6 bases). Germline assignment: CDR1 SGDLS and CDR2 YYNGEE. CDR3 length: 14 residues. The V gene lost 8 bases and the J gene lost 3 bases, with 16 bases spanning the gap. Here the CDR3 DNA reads TGTGCCAGTAGCCGGGACTTCGGAACAGATACGCAGTATTTT. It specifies CASSRDFGTDTQYF.

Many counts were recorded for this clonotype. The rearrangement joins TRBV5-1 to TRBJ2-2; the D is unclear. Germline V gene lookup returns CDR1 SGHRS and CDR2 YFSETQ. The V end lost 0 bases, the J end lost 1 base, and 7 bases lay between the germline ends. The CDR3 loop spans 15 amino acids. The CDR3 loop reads CASSLDEGNTGELFF. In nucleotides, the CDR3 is TGCGCCAGCAGCTTGGATGAAGGGAACACCGGGGAGCTGTTTTTT.

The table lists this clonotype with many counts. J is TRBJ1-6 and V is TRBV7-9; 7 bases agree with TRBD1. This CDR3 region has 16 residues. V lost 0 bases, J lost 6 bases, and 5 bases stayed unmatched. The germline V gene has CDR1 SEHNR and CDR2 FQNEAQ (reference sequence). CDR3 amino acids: CASSLAGTVINSPLHF. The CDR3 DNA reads TGTGCCAGCAGCTTAGCCGGGACAGTGATTAATTCACCCCTCCACTTT. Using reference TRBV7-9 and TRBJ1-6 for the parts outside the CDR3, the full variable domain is DTGVSQNPRHKITKRGQNVTFRCDPISEHNRLYWYRQTLGQGPEFLTYFQNEAQLEKSRLLSDRFSAERPKGSFSTLEIQRTEQGDSAMYLCASSLAGTVINSPLHFGNGTRLTVT.

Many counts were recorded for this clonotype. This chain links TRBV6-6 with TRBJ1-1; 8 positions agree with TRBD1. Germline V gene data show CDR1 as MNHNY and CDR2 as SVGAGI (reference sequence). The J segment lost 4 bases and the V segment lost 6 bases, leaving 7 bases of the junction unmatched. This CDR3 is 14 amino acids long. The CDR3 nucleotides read TGTGCCAGCAGCCATGGACAGGGCGGCACTGAAGCTTTCTTT. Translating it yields CASSHGQGGTEAFF.

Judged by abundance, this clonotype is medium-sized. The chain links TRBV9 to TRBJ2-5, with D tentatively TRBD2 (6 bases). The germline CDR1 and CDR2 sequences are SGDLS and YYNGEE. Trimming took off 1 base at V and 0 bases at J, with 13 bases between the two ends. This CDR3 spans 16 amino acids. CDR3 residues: CASSVFGGANQETQYF. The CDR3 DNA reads TGTGCCAGCAGCGTATTTGGCGGGGCGAACCAAGAGACCCAGTACTTC.

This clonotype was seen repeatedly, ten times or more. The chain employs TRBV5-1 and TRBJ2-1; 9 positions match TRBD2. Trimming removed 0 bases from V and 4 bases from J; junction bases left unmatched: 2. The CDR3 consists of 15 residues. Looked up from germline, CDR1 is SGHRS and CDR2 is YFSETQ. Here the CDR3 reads CASSLALAGYNEQFF. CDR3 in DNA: TGCGCCAGCAGCTTGGCTCTAGCGGGGTACAATGAGCAGTTCTTC.

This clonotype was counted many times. In DNA form, the CDR3 reads TGTGCCAGCAGTACGGGAGCCCAAGGGGTGCAGTACTTC. Its protein product is CASSTGAQGVQYF. V is TRBV7-8 and J is TRBJ2-7; TRBD2 might be the D (6 bases). The CDR3 runs to 13 residues. In germline, CDR1 is SGHVS, CDR2 FQNEAQ. Deletions cut 6 bases from V and 9 bases from J, with 18 bases between.

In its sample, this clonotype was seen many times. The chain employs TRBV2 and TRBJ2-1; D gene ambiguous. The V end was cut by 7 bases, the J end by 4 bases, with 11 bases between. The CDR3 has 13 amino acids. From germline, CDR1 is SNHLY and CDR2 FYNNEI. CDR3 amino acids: CASKGRTYNEQFF. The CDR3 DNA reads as TGTGCCAGCAAAGGTCGTACGTACAATGAGCAGTTCTTC. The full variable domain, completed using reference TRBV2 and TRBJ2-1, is EPEVTQTPSHQVTQMGQEVILRCVPISNHLYFYWYRQILGQKVEFLVSFYNNEISEKSEIFDDQFSVERPDGSNFTLKIRSTKLEDSAMYFCASKGRTYNEQFFGPGTRLTVL.

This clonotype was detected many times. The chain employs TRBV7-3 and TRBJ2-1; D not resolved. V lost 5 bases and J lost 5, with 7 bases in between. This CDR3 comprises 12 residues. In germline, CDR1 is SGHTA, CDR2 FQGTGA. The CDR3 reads CASSTLNNEQFF. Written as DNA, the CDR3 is TGTGCCAGCAGCACCCTTAACAATGAGCAGTTCTTC.

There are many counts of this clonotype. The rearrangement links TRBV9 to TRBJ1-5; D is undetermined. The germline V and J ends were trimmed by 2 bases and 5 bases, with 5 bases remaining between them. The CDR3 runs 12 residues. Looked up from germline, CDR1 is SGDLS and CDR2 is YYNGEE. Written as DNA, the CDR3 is TGTGCCAGCAGCGTCGGAGATCAGCCCCAGCATTTT. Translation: CASSVGDQPQHF.

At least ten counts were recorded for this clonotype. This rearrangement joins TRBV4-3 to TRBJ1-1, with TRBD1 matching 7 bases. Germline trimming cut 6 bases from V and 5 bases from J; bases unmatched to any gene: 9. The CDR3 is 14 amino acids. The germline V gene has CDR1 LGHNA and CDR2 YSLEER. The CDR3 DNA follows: TGCGCCAGCAGGGGGGGAGGGGGCTATACTGAAGCTTTCTTT. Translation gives CASRGGGGYTEAFF.

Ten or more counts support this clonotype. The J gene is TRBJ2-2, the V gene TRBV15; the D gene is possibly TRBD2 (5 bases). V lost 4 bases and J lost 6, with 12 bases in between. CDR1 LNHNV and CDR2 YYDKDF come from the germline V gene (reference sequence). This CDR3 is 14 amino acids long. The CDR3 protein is CATSTRRRAGELFF. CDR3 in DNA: TGTGCCACCAGCACCCGACGGCGGGCCGGGGAGCTGTTTTTT.

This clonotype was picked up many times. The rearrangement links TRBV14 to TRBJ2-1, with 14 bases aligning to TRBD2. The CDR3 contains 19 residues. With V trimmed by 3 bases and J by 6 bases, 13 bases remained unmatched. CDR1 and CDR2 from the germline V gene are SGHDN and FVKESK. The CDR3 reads CASSQAGTSGRRRGNEQFF. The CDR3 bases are TGTGCCAGCAGCCAGGCTGGGACTAGCGGGAGAAGAAGGGGCAATGAGCAGTTCTTC.

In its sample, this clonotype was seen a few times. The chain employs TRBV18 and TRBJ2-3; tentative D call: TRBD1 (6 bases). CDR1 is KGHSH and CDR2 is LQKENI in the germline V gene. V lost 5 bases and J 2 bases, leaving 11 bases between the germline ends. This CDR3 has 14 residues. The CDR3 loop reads CASSKQGDTDTQYF. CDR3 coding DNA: TGTGCCAGCTCAAAACAGGGAGACACAGATACGCAGTATTTT.

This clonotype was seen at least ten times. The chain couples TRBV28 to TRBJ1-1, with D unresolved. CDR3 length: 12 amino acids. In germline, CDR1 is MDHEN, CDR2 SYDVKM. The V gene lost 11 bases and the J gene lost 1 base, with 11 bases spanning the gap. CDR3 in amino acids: CAGRTENTEAFF. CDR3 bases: TGTGCCGGAAGGACGGAGAACACTGAAGCTTTCTTT.

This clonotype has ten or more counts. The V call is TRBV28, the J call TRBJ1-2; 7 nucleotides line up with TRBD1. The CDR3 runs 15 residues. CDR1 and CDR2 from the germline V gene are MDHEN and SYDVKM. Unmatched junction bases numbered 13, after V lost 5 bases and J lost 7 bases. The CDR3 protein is CASSPPTGILSGYTF. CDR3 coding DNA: TGTGCCAGCAGTCCGCCGACAGGGATCCTGAGTGGCTACACCTTC.